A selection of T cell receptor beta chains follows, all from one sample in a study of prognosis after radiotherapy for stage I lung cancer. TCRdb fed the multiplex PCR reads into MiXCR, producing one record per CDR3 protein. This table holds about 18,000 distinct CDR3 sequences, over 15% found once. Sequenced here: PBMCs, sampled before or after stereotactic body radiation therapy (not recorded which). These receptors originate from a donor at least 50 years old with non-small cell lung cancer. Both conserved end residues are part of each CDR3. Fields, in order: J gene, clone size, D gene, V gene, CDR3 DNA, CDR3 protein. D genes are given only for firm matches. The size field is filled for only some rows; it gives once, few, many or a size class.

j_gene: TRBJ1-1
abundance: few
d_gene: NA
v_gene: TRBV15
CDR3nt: TGTGCCACCAGCAGAGACAGGGTCGGGACTTTCTTT
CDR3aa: CATSRDRVGTFF

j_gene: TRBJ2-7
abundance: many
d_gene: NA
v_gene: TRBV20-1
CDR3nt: TGCAGTGCTAAGAGATCGGCCAACCCCGAGCAGTACTTC
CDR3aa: CSAKRSANPEQYF

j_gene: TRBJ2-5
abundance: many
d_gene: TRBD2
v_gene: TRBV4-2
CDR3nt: TGTGCCAGCAGCGTCCCCGAGGCGGGAGAACGAGGGGAGACCCAGTACTTC
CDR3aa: CASSVPEAGERGETQYF

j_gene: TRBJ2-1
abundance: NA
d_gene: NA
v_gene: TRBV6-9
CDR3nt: TGTGCCAGCAGTTACGGGCCCGGAGTAGATCGGGGGCCTGACAATGAGCAGTTCTTC
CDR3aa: CASSYGPGVDRGPDNEQFF

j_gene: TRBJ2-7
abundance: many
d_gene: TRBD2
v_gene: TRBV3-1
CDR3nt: TGTGCCAGCAGCCCTCTAGCGGGAGGGACCTACGAGCAGTACTTC
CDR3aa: CASSPLAGGTYEQYF

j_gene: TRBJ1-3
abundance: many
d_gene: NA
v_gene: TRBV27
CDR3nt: TGTGCCAGCAGTTCCTGGGGACTGGGAAACACCATATATTTT
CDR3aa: CASSSWGLGNTIYF

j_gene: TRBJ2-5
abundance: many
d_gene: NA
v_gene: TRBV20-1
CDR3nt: TGCAGTGCTAGACGGAGTAAAGAGACCCAGTACTTC
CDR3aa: CSARRSKETQYF

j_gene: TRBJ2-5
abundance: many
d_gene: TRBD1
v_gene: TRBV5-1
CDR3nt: TGCGCCAGCAGCTTCACGACAGGGGGGGACCGCGAGACCCAGTACTTC
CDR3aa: CASSFTTGGDRETQYF

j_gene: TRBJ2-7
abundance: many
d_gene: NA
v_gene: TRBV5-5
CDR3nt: TGTGCCAGCAGCCAAGTACTACAGAGCTCCTACGAGCAGTACTTC
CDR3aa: CASSQVLQSSYEQYF

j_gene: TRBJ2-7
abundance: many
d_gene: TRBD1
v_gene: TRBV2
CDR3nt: TGTGCCAGCACCGGACAGGTCCCCTACGAGCAGTACTTC
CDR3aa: CASTGQVPYEQYF

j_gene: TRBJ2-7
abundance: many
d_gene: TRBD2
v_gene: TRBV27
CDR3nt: TGTGCCAGCAGGATCCGCTCTACTAGCGGGAGTGGCGAGCAGTACTTC
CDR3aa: CASRIRSTSGSGEQYF

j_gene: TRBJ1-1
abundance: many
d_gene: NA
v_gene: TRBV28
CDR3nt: TGTGCCAGCAGTCCAGGTGTCACTGAAGCTTTCTTT
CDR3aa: CASSPGVTEAFF

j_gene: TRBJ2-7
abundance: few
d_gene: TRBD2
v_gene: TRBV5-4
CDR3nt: TGTGCCAGCAGCATGGGACTAGCGGGAGTCTCCGAGCAGTACTTC
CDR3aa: CASSMGLAGVSEQYF

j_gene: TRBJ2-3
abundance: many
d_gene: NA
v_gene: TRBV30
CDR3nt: TGTGCCTGGAACTATTTAACAGATACGCAGTATTTT
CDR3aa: CAWNYLTDTQYF

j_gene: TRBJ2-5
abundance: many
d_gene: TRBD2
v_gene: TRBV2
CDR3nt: TGTGCCAGCAGGGCTAGCGGGACAAGGGAGACCCAGTACTTC
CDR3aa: CASRASGTRETQYF

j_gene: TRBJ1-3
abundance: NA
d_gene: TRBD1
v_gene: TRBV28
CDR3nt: TGTGCCAGCAGTTCGCTGGGACAGGGGGATGGAAACACCATATATTTT
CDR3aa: CASSSLGQGDGNTIYF

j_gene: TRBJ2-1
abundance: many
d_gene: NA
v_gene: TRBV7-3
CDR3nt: TGTGCCAGCAGCCGTAGCGGTCACTCCTACAATGAGCAGTTCTTC
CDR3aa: CASSRSGHSYNEQFF

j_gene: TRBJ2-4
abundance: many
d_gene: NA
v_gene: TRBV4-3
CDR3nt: TGCGCCAGCAGCCAAGGTAGAGACATTCAGTACTTC
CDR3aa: CASSQGRDIQYF

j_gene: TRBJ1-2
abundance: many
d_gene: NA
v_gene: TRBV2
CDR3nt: TGTGCCAGCAGTGAGGGTCAACTCTATGGCTACACCTTC
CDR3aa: CASSEGQLYGYTF

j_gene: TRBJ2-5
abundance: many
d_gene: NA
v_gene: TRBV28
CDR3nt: TGTGCCAGCAGTTTATCCCTAGCGACGGGCATTGCAGAGACCCAGTACTTC
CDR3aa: CASSLSLATGIAETQYF

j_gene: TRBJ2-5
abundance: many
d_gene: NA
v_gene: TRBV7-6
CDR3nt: TGTGCCAGCAGCTTGGGAGCGGGTGGAGAGACCCAGTACTTC
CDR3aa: CASSLGAGGETQYF

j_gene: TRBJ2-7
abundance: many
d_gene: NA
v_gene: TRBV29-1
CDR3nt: TGCAGCGTTTTGACTAGAGGGAACGAGCAGTACTTC
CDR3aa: CSVLTRGNEQYF